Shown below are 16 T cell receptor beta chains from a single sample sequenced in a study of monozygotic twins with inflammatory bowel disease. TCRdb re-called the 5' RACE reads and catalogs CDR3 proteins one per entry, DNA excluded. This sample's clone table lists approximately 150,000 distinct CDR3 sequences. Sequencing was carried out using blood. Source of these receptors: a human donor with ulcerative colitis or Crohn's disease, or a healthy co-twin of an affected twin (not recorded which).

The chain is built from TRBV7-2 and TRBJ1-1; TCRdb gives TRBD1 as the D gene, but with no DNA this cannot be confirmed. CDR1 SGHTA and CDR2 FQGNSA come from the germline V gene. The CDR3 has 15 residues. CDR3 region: CASSLDRVLFTEAFF.

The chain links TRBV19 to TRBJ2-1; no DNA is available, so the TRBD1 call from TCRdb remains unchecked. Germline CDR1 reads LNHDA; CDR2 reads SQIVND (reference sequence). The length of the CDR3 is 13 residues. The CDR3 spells CASSRDRANEQFF.

The CDR3 loop is CASSQTGVSNQPQHF. The chain couples TRBV3-1 to TRBJ1-5; TCRdb's D call of TRBD1 is untestable without DNA. This CDR3 contains 15 residues. Germline loops: CDR1 LGHDT, CDR2 YNNKEL (reference sequence). The full variable domain, rest sourced from reference TRBV3-1 and TRBJ1-5, is DTAVSQTPKYLVTQMGNDKSIKCEQNLGHDTMYWYKQDSKKFLKIMFSYNNKELIINETVPNRFSPKSPDKAHLNLHINSLELGDSAVYFCASSQTGVSNQPQHFGDGTRLSIL.

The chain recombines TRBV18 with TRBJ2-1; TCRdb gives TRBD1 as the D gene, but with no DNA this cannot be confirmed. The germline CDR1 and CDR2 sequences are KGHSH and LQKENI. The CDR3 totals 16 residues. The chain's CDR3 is CASSPYNYTGINEQFF. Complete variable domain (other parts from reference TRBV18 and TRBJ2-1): NAGVMQNPRHLVRRRGQEARLRCSPMKGHSHVYWYRQLPEEGLKFMVYLQKENIIDESGMPKERFSAEFPKEGPSILRIQQVVRGDSAAYFCASSPYNYTGINEQFFGPGTRLTVL.

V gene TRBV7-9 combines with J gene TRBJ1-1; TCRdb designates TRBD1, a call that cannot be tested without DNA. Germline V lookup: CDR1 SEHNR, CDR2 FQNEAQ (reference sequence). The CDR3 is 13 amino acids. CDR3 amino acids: CASRDREYTEAFF.

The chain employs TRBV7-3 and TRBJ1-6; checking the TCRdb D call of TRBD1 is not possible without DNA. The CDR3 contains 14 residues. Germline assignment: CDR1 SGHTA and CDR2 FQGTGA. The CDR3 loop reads CASSVDRINSPLHF.

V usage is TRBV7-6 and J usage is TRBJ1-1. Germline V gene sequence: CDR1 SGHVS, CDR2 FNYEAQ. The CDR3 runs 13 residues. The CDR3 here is CASSSRRDSEAFF.

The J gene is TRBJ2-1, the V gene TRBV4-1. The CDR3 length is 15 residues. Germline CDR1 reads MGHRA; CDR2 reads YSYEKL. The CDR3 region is CASSQPDRALNEQFF.

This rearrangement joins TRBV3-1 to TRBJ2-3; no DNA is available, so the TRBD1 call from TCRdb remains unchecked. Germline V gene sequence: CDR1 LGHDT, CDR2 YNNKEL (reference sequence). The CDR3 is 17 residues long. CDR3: CASRSTGGTTSTDTQYF.

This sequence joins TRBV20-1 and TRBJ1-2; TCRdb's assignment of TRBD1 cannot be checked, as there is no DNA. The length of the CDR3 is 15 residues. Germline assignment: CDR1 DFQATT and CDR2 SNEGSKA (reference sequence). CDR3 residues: CSARVGQGYNYGYTF.

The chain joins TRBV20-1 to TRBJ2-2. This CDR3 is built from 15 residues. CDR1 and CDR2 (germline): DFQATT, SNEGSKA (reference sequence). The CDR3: CSAPITRANTGELFF.

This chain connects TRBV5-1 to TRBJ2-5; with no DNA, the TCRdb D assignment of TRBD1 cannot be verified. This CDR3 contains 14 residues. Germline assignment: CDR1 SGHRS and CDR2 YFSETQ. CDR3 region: CASSLTSTEETQYF.

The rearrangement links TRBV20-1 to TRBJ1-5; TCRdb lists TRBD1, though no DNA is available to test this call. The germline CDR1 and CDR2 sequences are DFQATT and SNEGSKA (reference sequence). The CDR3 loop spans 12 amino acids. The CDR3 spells CSARQGSGPQHF.

CDR3 loop: CASSLVRGGTDTQYF. The chain couples TRBV5-6 to TRBJ2-3; TCRdb lists TRBD1, though no DNA is available to test this call. The CDR3 has 15 residues. CDR1 and CDR2 (germline): SGHDT, YYEEEE. The full variable domain, its missing parts supplied by reference TRBV5-6 and TRBJ2-3, is DAGVTQSPTHLIKTRGQQVTLRCSPKSGHDTVSWYQQALGQGPQFIFQYYEEEERQRGNFPDRFSGHQFPNYSSELNVNALLLGDSALYLCASSLVRGGTDTQYFGPGTRLTVL.

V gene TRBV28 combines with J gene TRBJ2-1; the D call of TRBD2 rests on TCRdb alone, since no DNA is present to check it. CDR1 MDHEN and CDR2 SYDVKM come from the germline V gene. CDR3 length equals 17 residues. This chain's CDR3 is CASNPSGGLAAYNEQFF.

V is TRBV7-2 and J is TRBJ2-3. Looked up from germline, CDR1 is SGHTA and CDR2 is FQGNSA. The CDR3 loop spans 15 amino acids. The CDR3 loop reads CASSLGRSSTDTQYF.